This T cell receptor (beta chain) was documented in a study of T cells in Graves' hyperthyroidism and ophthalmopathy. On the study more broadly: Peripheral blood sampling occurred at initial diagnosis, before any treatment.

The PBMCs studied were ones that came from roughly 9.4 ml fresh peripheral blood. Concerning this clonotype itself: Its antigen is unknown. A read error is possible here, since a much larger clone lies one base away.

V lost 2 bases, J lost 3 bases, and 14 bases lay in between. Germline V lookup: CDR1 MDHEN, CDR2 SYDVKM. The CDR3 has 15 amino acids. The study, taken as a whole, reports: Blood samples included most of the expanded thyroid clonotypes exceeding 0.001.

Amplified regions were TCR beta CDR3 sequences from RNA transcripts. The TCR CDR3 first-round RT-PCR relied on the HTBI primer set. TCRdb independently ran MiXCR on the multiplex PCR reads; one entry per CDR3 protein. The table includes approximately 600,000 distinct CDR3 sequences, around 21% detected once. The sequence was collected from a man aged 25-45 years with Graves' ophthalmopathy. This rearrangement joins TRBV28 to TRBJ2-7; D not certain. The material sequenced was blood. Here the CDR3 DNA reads TGTGCCAGCAGTTTACACCCGACGGCTAACTACGAGCAGTACTTC. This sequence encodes CASSLHPTANYEQYF.